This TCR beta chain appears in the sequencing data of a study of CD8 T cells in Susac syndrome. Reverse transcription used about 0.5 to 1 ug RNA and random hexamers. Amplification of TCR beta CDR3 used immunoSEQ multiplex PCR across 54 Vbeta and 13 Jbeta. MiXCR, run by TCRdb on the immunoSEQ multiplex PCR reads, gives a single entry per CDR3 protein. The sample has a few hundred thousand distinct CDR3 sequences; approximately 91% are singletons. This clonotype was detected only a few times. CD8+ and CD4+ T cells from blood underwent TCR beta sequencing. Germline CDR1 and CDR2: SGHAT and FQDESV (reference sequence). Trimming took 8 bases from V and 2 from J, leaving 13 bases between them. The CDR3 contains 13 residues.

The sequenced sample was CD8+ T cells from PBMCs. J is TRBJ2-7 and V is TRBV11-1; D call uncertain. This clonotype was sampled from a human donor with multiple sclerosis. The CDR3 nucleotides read TGTGCCAGCGGCATCGGGCGGACCTACGAGCAGTACTTC. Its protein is CASGIGRTYEQYF.